The entry that follows covers one T cell receptor beta chain sequence. The antigen it binds to is not known. The cohort consisted of approximately 690 healthy bone marrow donors. All cohort members were sampled while nominally healthy, although unrecorded immune exposures were likely present. The donor tested CMV seropositive, placing the donor among the 250 to 350 seropositive members of the cohort. A peripheral blood sample was collected from each donor, and TCR beta sequencing was performed on peripheral blood mononuclear cells. Genomic DNA extraction from the blood cell samples was performed with the Qiagen DNeasy Blood Extraction Kit. The sample is drawn from a study of cytomegalovirus exposure and HLA in healthy donors (TCRdb year 2017). For the study in its entirety: According to an earlier analysis of several hundred of the donors, some 180 million T cells yielded over 90 million unique TCR beta sequences and less than 300 Gb of sequence data. Of the approximately 400 genotyped donors, 65% to 90% fell in the genetic ancestry cluster associated with self-reported Caucasian donors. Alongside the repertoire data, information on donor age, sex, ethnicity and CMV serostatus was compiled. HLA typing included class I and class II loci at four-digit resolution. Among around 400 genotyped donors of the cohort, an average of around 220,000 unique TCR beta nucleotide sequences was sequenced per donor, of which roughly 17% were non-productive. The study aimed to test whether cataloging public T cell receptors could reveal signatures of past pathogen exposure. The number of typed donors differed by locus: about 620-630 for A, B, C, DRB1 and DQB1; 522 for DQA1; 606 for DPA1; and roughly 450 for DPB1. An early release that covered about 600 HLA-typed donors contained about 300 gigabases of sequencing data and about 93 million unique TCR sequences. Using immunosequencing, the study profiled T cell repertoires from fewer than 850 subjects and related those repertoires to cytomegalovirus serostatus. Roughly 5 DR-DQ haplotypes were handled as single units for association and clustering, since linkage in the cohort was strong. Rather than using new phenotypic data, the later analysis identified candidate immune exposures from TCR beta sequences and from how often those sequences occurred across donors. A later analysis re-analyzed previously published TCR beta repertoires from 500 to 700 donors and added high-resolution HLA genotyping to study TCR occurrence patterns. To predict cytomegalovirus infection status, the study brought together high-throughput TCR immunosequencing, statistical association of individual TCRs with disease status, and machine learning. A later genetic analysis used genome-wide SNP genotypes for 398 of the 666 donors, treating that subset as a discovery cohort. Along with the roughly 700-subject first cohort, a separate validation cohort of over a hundred different subjects was used. An earlier analysis of several hundred of the donors used high-throughput TCR beta sequencing to judge whether each TCR beta V gene segment behaved as functional or pseudogenic. Every discovery cohort repertoire had been produced on one sequencing platform.

Paper-wide results and their limitations: A cluster of highly shared sequence variants was judged likely to represent a technical artifact of the sequencing pipeline. Immune exposure information for the cohort was limited to CMV serostatus. Some IMGT-functional V segments, including TRBV6-2 and TRBV6-3, could not be distinguished by the 87-base-pair reads and were therefore excluded. Sequencing depth was assumed to be roughly uniform across donors in the presence/absence analyses, though that assumption may not hold. A total of about 150 TCR beta chains were listed by the study as associated with cytomegalovirus. Because HLA typing was unavailable for some donors at each locus, only the typed subset was used in association tests. In vitro tests confirmed that a few of the cytomegalovirus-associated TCR beta chains recognize cytomegalovirus antigens. Most TCR sequences were observed very rarely across donors, whereas some public TCRs were present in many individuals. The authors suggested that the approach could potentially be extended to other disease states and immunological phenotypes. A further reported finding was that TCR beta sequences accurately predicted the HLA-A and HLA-B alleles for most subjects in the first cohort. When HLA alleles, especially DR and DQ, strongly co-occurred, TCR associations were difficult to assign to individual alleles. Most CMV-associated TCR beta chains appeared to be HLA-restricted in a later analysis, and the HLA associations seemed to be driven largely by CMV exposure. In a later analysis, the rate of TCR association differed among HLA loci, with DRB1 alleles having the most associated TCRs and HLA-C alleles having the fewest. In a later analysis, around 17,000 TCR beta sequences were associated with specific HLA alleles at a false discovery rate of 0.05. In both the original and validation cohorts, the classifier was reported to diagnose cytomegalovirus status with high specificity and sensitivity. Compared with the approximately 600-donor mean, donors in an Asian-associated ancestry cluster had fewer N-insertions in productive TCRs, according to a later genetic analysis. In an earlier analysis of approximately 590 of the donors, most TCR beta V segments appeared in productive rearrangements about 87% or about 30% of the time, broadly matching IMGT annotations. In this cohort, only TCR beta chains were sequenced, and detectable features were limited by the absence of alpha or paired-chain data. The earlier analysis of 587 of the donors excluded about 16 rarely observed V segments, including chromosome 9 orphons, because counts were too low. Linkage disequilibrium might explain the correlated functional status among segregating V segments, but an unknown experimental factor could not be excluded. In a later genetic analysis, a missense DCLRE1C variant was associated with V-gene and J-gene trimming of TCR beta chains, and the association was replicated in an independent cohort. According to a later analysis, parvovirus B19, influenza, CMV and Epstein-Barr virus appeared linked to several top co-occurrence clusters. Compared with equally common non-associated chains, HLA-associated TCR beta chains in a later analysis were more clonally expanded and had lower generation probabilities.

Unmatched junction bases come to 5, with V trimmed by 6 bases and J by 7 bases. CDR3 length: 14 amino acids, cysteine to phenylalanine. Here the CDR3 DNA is all that survives: 42 bases in frame from base 1. Per the germline V gene, SNHLY is the CDR1 and FYNNEI is the CDR2. The protocol used for the library was the immunoSEQ multiplex PCR assay. The multiplex PCR relied on a mix of 60 forward primers for TCR Vbeta segments and 13 reverse primers for TCR Jbeta segments. The CDR3 region of rearranged TCR beta genes was amplified from genomic DNA by a multiplex PCR assay. The Illumina HiSeq System was used to sequence the amplified TCR beta libraries as 87-base-pair reads. In the paper's pipeline: A later analysis counted tens of millions of unique TCR beta chains across the 700 or so repertoires, and 10 million to 12 million of these chains were shared by at least two donors. Raw reads were error-corrected and collapsed into unique sequences by a nearest-neighbor algorithm in which closely related sequences were merged to remove PCR and sequencing errors. V, D and J gene segments were assigned by aligning CDR3 sequences to IMGT reference sequences. Each retained sequence needed at least a six-nucleotide match to both a V gene segment and a J gene segment. A rearrangement was called productive if the CDR3 had no stop codons and remained in frame with V and J, and every other rearrangement was called non-productive. CDR3 was defined according to IMGT convention as the region running from the second conserved V-encoded cysteine to the conserved J-encoded phenylalanine. In an earlier analysis of more than 550 of the donors, sequences lacking an unambiguous match to a single V gene segment were excluded. An earlier analysis of several hundred of the donors classified V segments as functional when productive rearrangements were above 56.7% and as segregating when the standard deviation between donors was above 5%. A statistical classification framework was built for diagnosing cytomegalovirus status from the catalog of TCR beta chain sequences. V and J gene assignment, in a later analysis, came from comparing TCR nucleotide sequences with IMGT/GENE-DB human TR gene sequences. The TCRdist pipeline was used in a later analysis to assign CDR3 sequences and most-parsimonious VDJ recombination scenarios. In a later analysis, each TCR beta chain was defined by its CDR3 amino acid sequence together with its V-gene family, and reads without a unique V-gene family were excluded. A later analysis removed 600 or so highly shared, low-generation-probability nucleotide sequences to deal with suspected cross-contamination and a sequencing artifact. In a later analysis, a clonal expansion index was calculated for each public chain from normalized within-repertoire ranks of inferred template counts. In a later analysis, generation probabilities were computed using a VDJ recombination model fitted to out-of-frame rearrangements, and the results were checked against IGoR. In a later analysis, TCR-TCR, TCR-HLA and TCR-CMV co-occurrence was scored with hypergeometric tests, and a repertoire-size bias correction was applied to TCR pairs. A later analysis estimated false discovery rates by permuting HLA or CMV assignments 20 times. A later analysis grouped co-occurring TCRs with DBSCAN, adding TCRdist sequence similarity when clustering within HLA-allele-positive subsets. Repertoires with fewer than 30,000 or more than 120,000 public chains, plus five repertoires with anomalous nucleotide sharing, were excluded from co-occurrence clustering. The table comes from immuneACCESS by way of TCRdb, which keeps in-frame sequences with V and J called. Part of the clones is missing from these tables; in studies checked, under half for an unresolved V gene and the rest for unknown reasons. V, J and clone size derive from that table, while D and trimming were established from the DNA sequence. This sample's table carries some 200,000 clones. The ten largest make up over 0.95% of the sample.

The sequencing sample was made of PBMCs. The receptor comes from a girl aged 2 to 9 in good health and CMV-seropositive. The rearrangement combines TRBV2 with TRBJ2-3, and 12 bases in between align with TRBD1. The CDR3 here reads CASRPGQGANTQYF. The DNA is TGTGCCAGCAGACCGGGACAGGGGGCAAATACGCAGTATTTT.